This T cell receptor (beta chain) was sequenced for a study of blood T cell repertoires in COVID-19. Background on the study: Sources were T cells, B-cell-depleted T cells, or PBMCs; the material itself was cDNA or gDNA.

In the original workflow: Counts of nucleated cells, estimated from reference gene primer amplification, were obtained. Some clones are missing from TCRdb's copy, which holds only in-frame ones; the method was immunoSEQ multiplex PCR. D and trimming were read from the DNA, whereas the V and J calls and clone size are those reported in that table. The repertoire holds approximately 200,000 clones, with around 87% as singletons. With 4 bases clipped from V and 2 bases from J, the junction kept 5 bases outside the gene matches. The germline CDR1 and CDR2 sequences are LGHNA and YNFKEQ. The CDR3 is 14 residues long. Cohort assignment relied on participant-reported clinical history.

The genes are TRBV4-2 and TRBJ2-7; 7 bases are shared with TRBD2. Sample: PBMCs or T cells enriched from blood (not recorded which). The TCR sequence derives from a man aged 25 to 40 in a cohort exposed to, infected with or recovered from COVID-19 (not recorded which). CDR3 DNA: TGTGCCAGCAGCCGTTCTAGCGGAACCTACGAGCAGTACTTC. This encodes CASSRSSGTYEQYF.